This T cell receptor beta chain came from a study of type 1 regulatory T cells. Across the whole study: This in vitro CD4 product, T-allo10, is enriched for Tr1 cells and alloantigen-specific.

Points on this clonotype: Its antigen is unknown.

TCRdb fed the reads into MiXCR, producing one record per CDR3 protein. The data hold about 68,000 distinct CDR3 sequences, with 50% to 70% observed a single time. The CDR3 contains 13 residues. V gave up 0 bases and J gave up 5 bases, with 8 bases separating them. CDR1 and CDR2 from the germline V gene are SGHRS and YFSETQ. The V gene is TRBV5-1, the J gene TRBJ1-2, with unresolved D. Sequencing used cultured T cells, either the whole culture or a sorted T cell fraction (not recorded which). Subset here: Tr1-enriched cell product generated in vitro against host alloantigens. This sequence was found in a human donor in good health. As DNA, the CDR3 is TGCGCCAGCAGCTTGGGGTATCAGTATGGCTACACCTTC. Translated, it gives CASSLGYQYGYTF.